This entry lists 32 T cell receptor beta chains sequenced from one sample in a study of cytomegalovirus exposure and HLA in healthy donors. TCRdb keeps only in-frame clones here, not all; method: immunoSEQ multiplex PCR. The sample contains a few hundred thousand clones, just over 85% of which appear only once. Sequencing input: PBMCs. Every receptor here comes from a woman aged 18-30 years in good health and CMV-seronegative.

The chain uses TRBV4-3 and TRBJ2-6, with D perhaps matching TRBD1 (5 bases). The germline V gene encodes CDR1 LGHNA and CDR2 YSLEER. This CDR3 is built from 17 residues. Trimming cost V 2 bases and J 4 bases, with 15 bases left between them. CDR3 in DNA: TGCGCCAGCAGCCAAAACAGGAATCTAGGCGGGGCCAACGTCCTGACTTTC. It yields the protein CASSQNRNLGGANVLTF.

The CDR3 region has the DNA TGTGCCAGCGCAGAGCGGGATGACTATACGCAGTATTTT. Translation: CASAERDDYTQYF. The chain uses TRBV28 and TRBJ2-3; 7 bases are shared with TRBD2. The CDR3 is made up of 13 amino acids. Unmatched junction bases numbered 9, after V lost 8 bases and J lost 7 bases. Germline-derived CDR1 and CDR2 are MDHEN and SYDVKM.

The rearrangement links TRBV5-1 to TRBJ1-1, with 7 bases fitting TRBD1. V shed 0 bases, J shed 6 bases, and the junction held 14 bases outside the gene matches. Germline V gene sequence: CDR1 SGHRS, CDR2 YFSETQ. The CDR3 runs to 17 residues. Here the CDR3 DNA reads TGCGCCAGCAGCTTGGGGCCCCGGGACAGCGGAGGCGCTGAAGCTTTCTTT. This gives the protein CASSLGPRDSGGAEAFF. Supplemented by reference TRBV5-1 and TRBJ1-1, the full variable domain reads KAGVTQTPRYLIKTRGQQVTLSCSPISGHRSVSWYQQTPGQGLQFLFEYFSETQRNKGNFPGRFSGRQFSNSRSEMNVSTLELGDSALYLCASSLGPRDSGGAEAFFGQGTRLTVV.

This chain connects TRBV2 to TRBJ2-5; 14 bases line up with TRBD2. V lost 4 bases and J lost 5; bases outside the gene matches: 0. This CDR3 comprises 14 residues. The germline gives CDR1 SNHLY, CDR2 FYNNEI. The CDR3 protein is CASSGTSGGETQYF. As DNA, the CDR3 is TGTGCCAGCAGTGGGACTAGCGGGGGGGAGACCCAGTACTTC.

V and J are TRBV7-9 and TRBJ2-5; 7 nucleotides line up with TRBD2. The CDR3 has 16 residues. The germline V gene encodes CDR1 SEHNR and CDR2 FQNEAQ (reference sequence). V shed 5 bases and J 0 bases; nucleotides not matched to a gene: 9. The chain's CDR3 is CASSPPSGRYQETQYF. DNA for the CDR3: TGTGCCAGCAGCCCCCCTAGCGGAAGGTACCAAGAGACCCAGTACTTC.

The CDR3 DNA reads TGTGCCAGCAGCTTGGGGACAGTCCAAGAGACCCAGTACTTC. It specifies CASSLGTVQETQYF. This chain uses TRBV5-4 with TRBJ2-5, with D possibly TRBD1 on 6 matching bases. Trimming removed 0 bases at V and 1 base at J, with 7 bases between. CDR1 is SGHNT, CDR2 YYREEE, per germline (reference sequence). The CDR3 spans 14 residues.

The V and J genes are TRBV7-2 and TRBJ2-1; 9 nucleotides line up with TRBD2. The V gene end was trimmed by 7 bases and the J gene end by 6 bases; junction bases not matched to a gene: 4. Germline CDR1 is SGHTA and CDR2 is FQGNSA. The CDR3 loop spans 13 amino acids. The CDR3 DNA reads TGTGCCAGCAAAATAGCGGGAGTCAATGAGCAGTTCTTC. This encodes CASKIAGVNEQFF.

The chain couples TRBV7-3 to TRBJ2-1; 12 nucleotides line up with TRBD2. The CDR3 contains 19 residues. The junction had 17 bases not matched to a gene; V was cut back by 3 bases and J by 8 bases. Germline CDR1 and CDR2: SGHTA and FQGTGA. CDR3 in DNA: TGTGCCAGCAGCTTGACACCACCCCACAGACTAGCGGGAGTATATGAGCAGTTCTTC. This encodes CASSLTPPHRLAGVYEQFF.

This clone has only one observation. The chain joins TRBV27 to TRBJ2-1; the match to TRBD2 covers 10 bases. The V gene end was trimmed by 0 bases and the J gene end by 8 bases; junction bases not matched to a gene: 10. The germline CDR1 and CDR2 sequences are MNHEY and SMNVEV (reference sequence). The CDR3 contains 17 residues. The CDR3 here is CASSLSGASGSRDEQFF. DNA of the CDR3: TGTGCCAGCAGTTTATCGGGGGCTAGCGGGAGCAGAGATGAGCAGTTCTTC.

For the CDR3, the DNA is TGTGCCTGGAGTGTGGGGGACAGCTCCTACAATGAGCAGTTCTTC. This encodes CAWSVGDSSYNEQFF. This chain connects TRBV30 to TRBJ2-1; 7 nucleotides match TRBD1. Per germline, CDR1 GTSNPN and CDR2 SVGIG (reference sequence). The CDR3 is 15 residues long. Trimming cost V 0 bases and J 0 bases; bases outside gene matches: 2.

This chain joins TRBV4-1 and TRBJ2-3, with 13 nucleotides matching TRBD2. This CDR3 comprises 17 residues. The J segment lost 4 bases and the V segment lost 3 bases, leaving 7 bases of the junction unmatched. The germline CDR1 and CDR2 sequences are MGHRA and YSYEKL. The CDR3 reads CASSQGTSGNLADTQYF. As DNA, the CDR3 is TGCGCCAGCAGCCAGGGGACTAGCGGGAATTTGGCAGATACGCAGTATTTT.

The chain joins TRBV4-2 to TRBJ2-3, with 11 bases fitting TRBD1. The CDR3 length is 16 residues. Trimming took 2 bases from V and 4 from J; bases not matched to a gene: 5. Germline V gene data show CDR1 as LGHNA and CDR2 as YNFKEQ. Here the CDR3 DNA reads TGTGCCAGCAGCCAAACCGGGACAGGGGGGTCAGATACGCAGTATTTT. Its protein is CASSQTGTGGSDTQYF.

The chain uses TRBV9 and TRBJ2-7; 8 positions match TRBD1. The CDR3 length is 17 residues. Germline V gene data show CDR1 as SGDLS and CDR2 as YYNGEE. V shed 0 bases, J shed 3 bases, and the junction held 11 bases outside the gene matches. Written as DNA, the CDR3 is TGTGCCAGCAGCGTAGATTTACCGGGACAGGCTAACTACGAGCAGTACTTC. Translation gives CASSVDLPGQANYEQYF.

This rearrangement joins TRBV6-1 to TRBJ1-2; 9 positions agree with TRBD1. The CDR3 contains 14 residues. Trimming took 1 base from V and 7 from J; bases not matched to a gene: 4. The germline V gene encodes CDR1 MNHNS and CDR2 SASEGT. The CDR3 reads CASSEVGDRVGYTF. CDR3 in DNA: TGTGCCAGCAGTGAAGTAGGGGACAGGGTTGGCTACACCTTC.

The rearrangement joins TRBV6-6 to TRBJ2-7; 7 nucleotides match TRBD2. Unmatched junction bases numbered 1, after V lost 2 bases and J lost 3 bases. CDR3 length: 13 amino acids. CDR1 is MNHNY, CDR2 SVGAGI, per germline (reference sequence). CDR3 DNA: TGTGCCAGCAGTTACGGGAGGGGCTACGAGCAGTACTTC. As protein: CASSYGRGYEQYF.

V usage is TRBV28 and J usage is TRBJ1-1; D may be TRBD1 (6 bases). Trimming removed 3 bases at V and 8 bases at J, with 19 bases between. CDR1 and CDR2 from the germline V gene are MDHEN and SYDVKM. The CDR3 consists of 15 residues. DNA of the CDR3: TGTGCCAGCAGTTTGTATCAGGGGACGCCCCAGGAAGCTTTCTTT. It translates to CASSLYQGTPQEAFF.

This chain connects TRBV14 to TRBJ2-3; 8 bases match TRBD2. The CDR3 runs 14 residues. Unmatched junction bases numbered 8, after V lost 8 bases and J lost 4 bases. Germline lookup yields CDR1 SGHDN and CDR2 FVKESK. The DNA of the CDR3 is TGTGCCAGCGCTCGGGGCGGGAGGCCAGATACGCAGTATTTT. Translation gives CASARGGRPDTQYF.

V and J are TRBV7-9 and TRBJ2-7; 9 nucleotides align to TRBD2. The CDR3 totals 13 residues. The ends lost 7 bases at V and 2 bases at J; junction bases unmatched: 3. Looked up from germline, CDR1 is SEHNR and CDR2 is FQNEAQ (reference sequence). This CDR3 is CASTPSGTYEQYF. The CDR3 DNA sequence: TGTGCCAGCACCCCTAGCGGGACCTACGAGCAGTACTTC.

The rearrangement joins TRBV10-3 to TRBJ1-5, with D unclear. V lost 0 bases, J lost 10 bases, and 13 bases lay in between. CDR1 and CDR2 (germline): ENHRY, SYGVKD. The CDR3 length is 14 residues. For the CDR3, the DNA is TGTGCCATCAGTGAGTCGAGAAACGGCGGTCCCCAGCATTTT. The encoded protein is CAISESRNGGPQHF.

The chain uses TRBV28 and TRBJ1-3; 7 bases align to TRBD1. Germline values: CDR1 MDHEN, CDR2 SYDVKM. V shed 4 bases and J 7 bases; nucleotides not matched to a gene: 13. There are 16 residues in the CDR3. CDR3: CASSSPGQVEGNTIYF. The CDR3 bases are TGTGCCAGCAGTTCTCCAGGACAGGTCGAAGGGAACACCATATATTTT.

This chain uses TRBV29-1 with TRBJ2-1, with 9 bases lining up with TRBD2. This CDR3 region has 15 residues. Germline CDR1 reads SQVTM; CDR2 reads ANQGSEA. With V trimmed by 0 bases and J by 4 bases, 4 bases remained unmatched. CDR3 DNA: TGCAGCGTTGAAGATCACCTAGCGGGATACAATGAGCAGTTCTTC. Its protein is CSVEDHLAGYNEQFF.

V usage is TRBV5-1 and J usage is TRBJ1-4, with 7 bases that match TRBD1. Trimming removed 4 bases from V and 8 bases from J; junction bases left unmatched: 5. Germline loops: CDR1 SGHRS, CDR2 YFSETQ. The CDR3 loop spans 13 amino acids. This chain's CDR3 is CASSTTGEEKLFF. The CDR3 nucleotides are TGCGCCAGCAGCACCACAGGGGAAGAAAAACTGTTTTTT.

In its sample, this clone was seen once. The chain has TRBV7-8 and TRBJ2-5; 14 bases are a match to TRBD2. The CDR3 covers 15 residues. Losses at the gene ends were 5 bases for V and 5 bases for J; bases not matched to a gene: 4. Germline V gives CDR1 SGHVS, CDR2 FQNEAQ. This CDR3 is CASSPWTSGRETQYF. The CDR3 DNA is TGTGCCAGCAGCCCTTGGACTAGCGGGAGGGAGACCCAGTACTTC.

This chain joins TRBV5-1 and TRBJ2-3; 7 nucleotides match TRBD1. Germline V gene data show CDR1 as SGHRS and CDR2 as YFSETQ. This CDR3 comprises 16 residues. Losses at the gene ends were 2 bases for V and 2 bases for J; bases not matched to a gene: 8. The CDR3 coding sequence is TGCGCCAGCAGCTTAAGCCTGGACAGGCACACAGATACGCAGTATTTT. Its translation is CASSLSLDRHTDTQYF.

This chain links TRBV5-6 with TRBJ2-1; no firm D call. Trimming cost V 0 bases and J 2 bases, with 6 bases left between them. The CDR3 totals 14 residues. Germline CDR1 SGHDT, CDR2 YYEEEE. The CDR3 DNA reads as TGTGCCAGCAGCTTGGCCGCGGCCTACAATGAGCAGTTCTTC. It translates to CASSLAAAYNEQFF.

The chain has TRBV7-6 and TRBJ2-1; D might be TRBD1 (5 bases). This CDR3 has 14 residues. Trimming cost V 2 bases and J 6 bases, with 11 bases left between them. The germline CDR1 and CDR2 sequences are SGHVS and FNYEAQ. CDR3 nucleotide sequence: TGTGCCAGCAGCTTAATCTGGGGCAGCAATGAGCAGTTCTTC. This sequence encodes CASSLIWGSNEQFF.

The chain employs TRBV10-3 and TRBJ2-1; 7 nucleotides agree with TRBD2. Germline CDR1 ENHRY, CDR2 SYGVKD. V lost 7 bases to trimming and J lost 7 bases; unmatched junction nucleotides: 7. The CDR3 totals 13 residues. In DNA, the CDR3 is TGTGCCATCACCGGGGGAGGGGTGAATGAGCAGTTCTTC. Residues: CAITGGGVNEQFF.

The CDR3 loop is CATKQGNTEAFF. The DNA for the CDR3 is TGTGCCACCAAGCAGGGAAACACTGAAGCTTTCTTT. The rearrangement uses TRBV10-3 and TRBJ1-1; maybe TRBD1 (5 bases). CDR3 length: 12 amino acids. Trimming took off 10 bases at V and 2 bases at J, with 11 bases between the two ends. CDR1 and CDR2 from the germline V gene are ENHRY and SYGVKD.

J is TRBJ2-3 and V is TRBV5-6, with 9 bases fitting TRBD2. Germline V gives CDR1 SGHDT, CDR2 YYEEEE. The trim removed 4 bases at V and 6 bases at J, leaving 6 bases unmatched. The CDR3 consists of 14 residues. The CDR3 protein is CASSTGLAADTQYF. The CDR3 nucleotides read TGTGCCAGCAGCACGGGACTAGCAGCGGATACGCAGTATTTT.

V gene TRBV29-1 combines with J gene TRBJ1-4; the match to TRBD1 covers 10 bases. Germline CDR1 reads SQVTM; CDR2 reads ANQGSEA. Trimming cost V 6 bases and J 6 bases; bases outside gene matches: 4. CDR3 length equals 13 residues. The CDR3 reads CSVLGTGDEKLFF. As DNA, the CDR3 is TGCAGCGTCTTGGGGACAGGGGATGAAAAACTGTTTTTT.

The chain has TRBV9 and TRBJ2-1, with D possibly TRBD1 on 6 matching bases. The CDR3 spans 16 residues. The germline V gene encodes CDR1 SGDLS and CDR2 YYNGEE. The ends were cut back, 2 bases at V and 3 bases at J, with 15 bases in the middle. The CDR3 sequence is CASSVSTGNLYNEQFF. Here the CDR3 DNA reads TGTGCCAGCAGCGTCTCTACAGGGAATCTCTACAATGAGCAGTTCTTC.

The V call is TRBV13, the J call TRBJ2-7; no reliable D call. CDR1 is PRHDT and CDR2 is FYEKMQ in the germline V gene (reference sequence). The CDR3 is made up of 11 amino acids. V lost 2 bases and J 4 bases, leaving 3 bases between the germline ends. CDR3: CASSLQYEQYF. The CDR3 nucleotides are TGTGCCAGCAGCTTACAGTACGAGCAGTACTTC.